This TCR beta chain was retrieved from a study of response to subunit inactivated influenza vaccine. TCRdb processed the RT-PCR reads anew with MiXCR; each CDR3 protein has one entry. This sample has hundreds of thousands of distinct CDR3 sequences, with 12% to 15% found just once. Points on this clonotype: The antigen remains undetermined.

Points from the study as a whole: Authors proposed each seasonal influenza vaccination draws in few new T cells.

Unmatched junction bases numbered 8, after V lost 2 bases and J lost 2 bases. Germline V lookup: CDR1 DFQATT, CDR2 SNEGSKA (reference sequence). The CDR3 is 16 amino acids. The receptor was derived from a man aged 45 to 65 who received an inactivated influenza vaccine. The starting material was PBMCs from blood, obtained approximately 15 days before vaccination. The rearrangement links TRBV20-1 to TRBJ2-1; 8 nucleotides align to TRBD2. The CDR3 reads CSARSIGTRAYNEQFF. Here the CDR3 DNA reads TGCAGTGCTAGATCAATAGGGACTAGGGCCTACAATGAGCAGTTCTTC.